This T cell receptor (beta chain) came from a study of CD8 T cells in Susac syndrome. Random hexamers served to reverse transcribe about 0.5 to 1 ug RNA. The method of amplification for TCR beta CDR3 was immunoSEQ multiplex PCR, covering 54 Vbeta and 13 Jbeta. TCRdb called the immunoSEQ multiplex PCR reads again in MiXCR, with one record for every CDR3 protein. The sample has roughly 110,000 distinct CDR3 sequences, 85% to 95% seen once. Peripheral blood CD8+ and CD4+ T cells were profiled by TCR beta sequencing. The controls were healthy donors who were matched for age and sex. TEMRA cells were FACS-enriched, with CD8+ and CD4+ T cells isolated negatively. Germline CDR1 and CDR2: SNHLY and FYNNEI. The CDR3 runs 15 residues. V lost 7 bases, J lost 1 base, and 13 bases lay in between.

The chain has TRBV2 and TRBJ2-2; D not certain. This receptor was identified in a human donor in good health. The sequenced sample was CD8+ T cells from PBMCs. In DNA form, the CDR3 reads TGTGCCAGCACCCTCCGAAATATGAACACCGGGGAGCTGTTTTTT. Its translation is CASTLRNMNTGELFF.